Listed below are T cell receptor beta chains from one sample, sequenced in a study of blood T cell repertoires in COVID-19. Here immunoSEQ multiplex PCR was the method, and the copy in TCRdb shows in-frame clones only, minus some. The data hold approximately 230,000 clones, with approximately 89% observed a single time. Sequences were obtained from peripheral blood. The receptors stem from a woman in her 30s with COVID-19, enrolled during active disease. The CDR3 runs from the conserved cysteine through the conserved F or W. D genes are given only for firm matches. Where a row states a size, it is once, few, many or the class of an expanded clone; other rows omit it.

CDR3	DNA	J	D	size	V
CASSYPRGGRNTEAFF	TGTGCCAGCAGTTACCCTCGGGGAGGGAGGAACACTGAAGCTTTCTTT	TRBJ1-1	NA	NA	TRBV6-2/TRBV6-3
CASSLLLGDREKINTEAFF	TGTGCCAGCAGTTTATTACTGGGGGACAGGGAAAAAATAAACACTGAAGCTTTCTTT	TRBJ1-1	TRBD1	NA	TRBV28
CASSLGQNSPLHF	TGCGCCAGCAGCCTGGGACAGAATTCACCCCTCCACTTT	TRBJ1-6	TRBD1	NA	TRBV10-1
CASSRGAGNTGELFF	TGTGCCAGCAGCCGGGGGGCTGGGAACACCGGGGAGCTGTTTTTT	TRBJ2-2	NA	NA	TRBV7-2
CASVPTSHGELFF	TGTGCCAGCGTACCTACTAGCCACGGGGAGCTGTTTTTT	TRBJ2-2	NA	NA	TRBV6-5
CASRGAAEAFF	TGTGCCAGCAGGGGGGCAGCTGAAGCTTTCTTT	TRBJ1-1	NA	NA	TRBV11-3
CASSYSTSSRSPLHF	TGTGCCAGCAGTTATTCTACTTCATCCAGGTCACCCCTCCACTTT	TRBJ1-6	NA	NA	TRBV6-5
CASIRDRDTGELFF	TGTGCCAGCATTCGGGACAGGGACACCGGGGAGCTGTTTTTT	TRBJ2-2	TRBD1	few	TRBV6-5
CASSQWVTGSSYNEQFF	TGCGCCAGCAGCCAATGGGTGACAGGGAGCTCCTACAATGAGCAGTTCTTC	TRBJ2-1	TRBD1	NA	TRBV4-1
CASSLNGGRTDTQYF	TGTGCCAGCAGCTTAAACGGAGGACGCACAGATACGCAGTATTTT	TRBJ2-3	NA	NA	TRBV7-2
CATSDPLGTGGTDTQYF	TGTGCCACCAGTGACCCTCTGGGGACAGGGGGCACAGATACGCAGTATTTT	TRBJ2-3	TRBD1	NA	TRBV24-1
CASSQVSTGANYGYTF	TGCGCCAGCAGCCAAGTCTCTACAGGGGCGAACTATGGCTACACCTTC	TRBJ1-2	TRBD1	NA	TRBV4-3
CASANRGEGHPWTAFF	TGTGCCAGCGCCAACAGGGGAGAGGGTCACCCCTGGACGGCTTTCTTT	TRBJ1-1	TRBD1	NA	TRBV7-9
CASSKEQVNTEAFF	TGTGCCAGCTCTAAGGAGCAAGTGAACACTGAAGCTTTCTTT	TRBJ1-1	NA	few	TRBV18
CASSETAGIEWNQPQHF	TGTGCCAGCAGTGAAACGGCAGGGATCGAATGGAATCAGCCCCAGCATTTT	TRBJ1-5	NA	NA	TRBV2
CTSSQDLLAGGRGETQYF	TGCACCAGCAGCCAAGATCTTCTAGCGGGAGGGAGGGGAGAGACCCAGTACTTC	TRBJ2-5	NA	NA	TRBV1
CASSLEGGAQNIQYF	TGTGCCAGCAGCTTGGAAGGCGGGGCGCAAAACATTCAGTACTTC	TRBJ2-4	NA	NA	TRBV5-5
CASSVGQPGNSYEQYF	TGTGCCAGCAGCGTTGGACAGCCAGGGAACTCCTACGAGCAGTACTTC	TRBJ2-7	NA	NA	TRBV9
CASSNRGYSNQPQHF	TGTGCCAGCAGTAACAGGGGGTATAGCAATCAGCCCCAGCATTTT	TRBJ1-5	TRBD1	NA	TRBV6-5
CASSGNRGGEQYF	TGTGCCAGCAGCGGGAACAGGGGGGGCGAGCAGTACTTC	TRBJ2-7	NA	NA	TRBV7-9
CASSPRRYPGTGDQETQYF	TGTGCCAGCAGCCCACGGCGATATCCGGGAACAGGGGACCAAGAGACCCAGTACTTC	TRBJ2-5	TRBD1	NA	TRBV11-2
CASSRNPGYGTDTQYF	TGTGCCAGCAGTCGGAACCCGGGATATGGCACAGATACGCAGTATTTT	TRBJ2-3	NA	NA	TRBV6-6
CASSETGPSGNTIYF	TGCGCCAGCAGTGAGACAGGGCCCTCTGGAAACACCATATATTTT	TRBJ1-3	NA	NA	TRBV10-2
CASSRPGLSYNEQFF	TGCGCCAGCAGCCGCCCGGGACTCTCCTACAATGAGCAGTTCTTC	TRBJ2-1	NA	few	TRBV4-1
CASSQGRQETQYF	TGTGCCAGTAGTCAGGGTCGCCAAGAGACCCAGTACTTC	TRBJ2-5	NA	NA	TRBV19
CASSESTSNEQFF	TGCGCCAGCAGTGAGTCGACTAGCAATGAGCAGTTCTTC	TRBJ2-1	NA	NA	TRBV10-1
CASSPYRAGGGYTF	TGTGCCAGCAGCCCCTACAGGGCTGGAGGAGGCTATACCTTC	TRBJ1-2	NA	once	TRBV5-4
CASSLLAGTPTGELFF	TGTGCCAGCAGTTTACTAGCGGGAACACCCACCGGGGAGCTGTTTTTT	TRBJ2-2	TRBD2	NA	TRBV2
CASSSPQGFGTEAFF	TGTGCCAGCAGTTCGCCTCAGGGGTTTGGCACTGAAGCTTTCTTT	TRBJ1-1	NA	NA	TRBV28
CASSQVGLAGEWGTGELFF	TGCGCCAGCAGCCAAGTTGGACTAGCGGGAGAGTGGGGCACCGGGGAGCTGTTTTTT	TRBJ2-2	TRBD2	NA	TRBV4-3
CASSLEFREPYNEQFF	TGTGCCAGCAGCTTAGAATTCCGAGAGCCATACAATGAGCAGTTCTTC	TRBJ2-1	NA	NA	TRBV11-3
CASSHYRGLGEKLFF	TGTGCCAGCAGCCATTACAGGGGGCTGGGTGAAAAACTGTTTTTT	TRBJ1-4	TRBD1	once	TRBV3-1/TRBV3-2
CASSARTASSGNTIYF	TGTGCCAGCAGTGCCCGGACAGCCAGCTCTGGAAACACCATATATTTT	TRBJ1-3	NA	NA	TRBV6-1
CASSITGGTNSPLHF	TGTGCCAGTAGTATTACGGGGGGGACTAATTCACCCCTCCACTTT	TRBJ1-6	NA	NA	TRBV19
CASVITGTSSNLPGELFF	TGTGCCAGCGTAATTACCGGGACTAGCAGCAACCTGCCCGGGGAGCTGTTTTTT	TRBJ2-2	TRBD2	NA	TRBV2
CASSPRGNNQPQHF	TGTGCCAGCAGTCCTCGGGGAAACAATCAGCCCCAGCATTTT	TRBJ1-5	NA	NA	TRBV6-5
CASSFVRTSGYEQYF	TGTGCCAGCAGTTTTGTCCGGACTAGCGGATACGAGCAGTACTTC	TRBJ2-7	TRBD2	NA	TRBV28
CASSTQGARTDTQYF	TGTGCCAGCAGTACACAGGGGGCGCGTACAGATACGCAGTATTTT	TRBJ2-3	TRBD1	few	TRBV2
CASQGDNYGYTF	TGTGCCAGCCAGGGGGATAACTATGGCTACACCTTC	TRBJ1-2	TRBD1	NA	TRBV12-3/TRBV12-4